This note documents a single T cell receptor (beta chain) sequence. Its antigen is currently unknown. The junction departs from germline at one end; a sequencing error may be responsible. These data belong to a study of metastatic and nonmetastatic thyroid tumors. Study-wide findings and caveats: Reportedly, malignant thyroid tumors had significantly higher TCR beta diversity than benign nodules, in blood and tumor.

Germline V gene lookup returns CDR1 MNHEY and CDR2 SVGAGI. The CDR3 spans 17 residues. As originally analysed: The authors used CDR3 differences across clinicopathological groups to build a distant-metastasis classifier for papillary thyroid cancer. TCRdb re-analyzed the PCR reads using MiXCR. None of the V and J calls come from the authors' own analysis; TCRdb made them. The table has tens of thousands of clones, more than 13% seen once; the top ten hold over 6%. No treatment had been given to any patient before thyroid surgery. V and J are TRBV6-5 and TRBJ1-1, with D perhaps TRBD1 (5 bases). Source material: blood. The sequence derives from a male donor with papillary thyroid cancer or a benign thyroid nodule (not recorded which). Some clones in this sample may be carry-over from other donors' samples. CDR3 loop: CASSYFGGAGMNTEAFF. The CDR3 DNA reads TGTGCCAGCAGTTACTTTGGAGGGGCCGGTATGAACACTGAGGCTTTCTTT.